This T cell receptor (beta chain) was captured in a study of shared clonotypes between healthy human individuals. The CDR3 is 17 residues long. The V end lost 0 bases, the J end lost 2 bases, and 14 bases lay between the germline ends. From germline, CDR1 is MRHNA and CDR2 SNTAGT. The authors split each subset's genomic DNA evenly across several immunoSEQ plates. Original data processing: Filtering differed because ImmunoSEQ produced junction-only sequences that carried no quality scores. The table came from immunoSEQ multiplex PCR; TCRdb's copy has only in-frame clones and leaves some out. V and J calls and clone size are those listed in that table; D and trimming were worked out from the DNA. The repertoire has approximately 2,000,000 clones, roughly 90% of them found once; the top ten carry about 0.36%.

This receptor was taken from a man in his late teens or twenties in good health. Some clones in this sample may be carry-over from other donors' samples. Specimen: naive CD4+ T cells from PBMCs. As to subset: CD45RA+ positively selected. This chain connects TRBV6-4 to TRBJ1-5; D uncertain. CDR3 coding DNA: TGTGCCAGCAGTGACTCGGAGGCAGGACGTGGCAATCAGCCCCAGCATTTT. Translation: CASSDSEAGRGNQPQHF.